The rows below give T cell receptor beta chains drawn from one sample of a study of CXCR3-negative and CXCR3-positive naive CD8 T cells. TCRdb reworked the 5' RACE reads into one entry per CDR3 protein, no DNA. The sample table includes approximately 98,000 distinct CDR3 sequences. Sequenced input: naive CXCR3+ CD8+ T cells from blood. The origin of the receptors is a human donor in good health. Some clones in this sample may be carry-over from other donors' samples. Each CDR3 is given with its conserved first and last residue.

j_call v_call cdr3_aa
TRBJ1-4 TRBV7-9 CASSLQSQFNEKLFF
TRBJ2-2 TRBV3-1 CASKEQNFGNTGELFF
TRBJ1-6 TRBV7-9 CASSPMPNSPLHF
TRBJ2-7 TRBV29-1 CSVPDGPYEQYF
TRBJ1-5 TRBV27 CASSLRGTGTLPQHF
TRBJ2-7 TRBV6-2/TRBV6-3 CASSSLLDLHEQYF
TRBJ2-5 TRBV7-6 CASSPGTDQETQYF
TRBJ2-2 TRBV7-9 CASSFEGAQDTGELFF
TRBJ2-3 TRBV29-1 CSGVPSTDTQYF
TRBJ1-5 TRBV19 CASSYSGSGNQPQHF
TRBJ2-2 TRBV7-6 CASSSNELARIKLFF
TRBJ2-1 TRBV4-3 CASSQDTGDNEQFF
TRBJ2-1 TRBV6-1 CASTGDNYNEQFF
TRBJ1-5 TRBV6-2/TRBV6-3 CASSYSGTDNQPQHF
TRBJ1-4 TRBV7-2 CASSSRRGGPTNEKLFF
TRBJ1-1 TRBV2 CASIPGHEAFF
TRBJ2-7 TRBV6-2/TRBV6-3 CASSSGDRAYEQYF
TRBJ1-2 TRBV5-1 CASSSYGTDPYGYTF
TRBJ2-6 TRBV29-1 CSVEERDSPSGANVLTF
TRBJ2-1 TRBV12-3/TRBV12-4 CASSTRGYNEQFF
TRBJ1-4 TRBV7-2 CASSLGQEKLFF
TRBJ1-2 TRBV29-1 CSVDAGYGYTF
TRBJ2-2 TRBV6-2/TRBV6-3 CASSYSTTDANTGELFF
TRBJ2-1 TRBV19 CASSGLPDEQFF
TRBJ2-5 TRBV29-1 CSVDKTGHAYPWGETQYF
TRBJ1-5 TRBV6-5 CASSPLSGRQPQHF
TRBJ2-3 TRBV20-1 CSARDRPLGTDTQYF
TRBJ1-6 TRBV30 CAWSSGTGASPLHF
TRBJ2-7 TRBV28 CASSGPGQREQYF
TRBJ2-3 TRBV11-2 CASSSDSADTQYF
TRBJ2-2 TRBV7-3 CASSSINPGELFF
TRBJ2-5 TRBV12-3/TRBV12-4 CASRVVGEETQYF
TRBJ2-7 TRBV4-2 CASSQDSQIHYEQYF
TRBJ1-1 TRBV10-3 CAISDHKQGLVTEAFF
TRBJ2-1 TRBV6-5 CAISYPIGQGAHEQFF
TRBJ2-3 TRBV7-9 CASSPIMVPSTDTQYF
TRBJ2-1 TRBV23-1 CASSQRLVAGGFGNEQFF
TRBJ2-7 TRBV19 CASSAGTSGVYEQYF
TRBJ1-6 TRBV28 CASSFRGSINSPLHF
TRBJ2-7 TRBV29-1 CSVDTGRLFEQYF
TRBJ2-3 TRBV28 CASRAVLAGVTDTQYF
TRBJ2-1 TRBV7-2 CASSLGWTGTSYNEQFF
TRBJ1-1 TRBV29-1 CSVVWQAGEAFF
TRBJ2-7 TRBV15 CATSRVFDNWNEQYF
TRBJ1-2 TRBV6-1 CASSEIADRGTNYGYTF
TRBJ2-1 TRBV29-1 CSVVLTSLWNEQFF